The 27 T cell receptor beta chains in this list originate from one sample, sequenced in a study of metastatic and nonmetastatic thyroid tumors. TCRdb reanalyzed the PCR reads with MiXCR. The sample lists 4,000 to 5,000 clones, approximately 19% occurring once. None of the patients had undergone any treatment ahead of thyroid surgery. Sequenced input: adjacent normal tissue. All receptors derive from a female donor with papillary thyroid cancer or a benign thyroid nodule (not recorded which). Some clones in this sample may be carry-over from other donors' samples.

A remark on this clone: A much more abundant neighbour one base away suggests this may be a read error. The V gene is TRBV27, the J gene TRBJ2-5; perhaps TRBD2 as D (7 bases). V lost 1 base to trimming and J lost 5 bases, with 20 bases between them. Per the germline V gene, CDR1 is MNHEY and CDR2 is SMNVEV (reference sequence). CDR3 size: 17 residues. In DNA form, the CDR3 reads TGTGCCAGCAGTTTATGGGGAGGGGGGGGGCCTCTGGAGACCCAGTACTTC. Translation gives CASSLWGGGGPLETQYF.

This clone was observed a few times. The gene calls are TRBV6-1 and TRBJ2-7; D remains ambiguous. The ends were cut back, 8 bases at V and 7 bases at J, with 15 bases in the middle. CDR3 size: 12 residues. Germline values: CDR1 MNHNS, CDR2 SASEGT. The CDR3 loop reads CASRVMGLEQYF. The CDR3 DNA reads as TGTGCCAGCCGGGTGATGGGTTTGGAGCAGTACTTC.

The chain joins TRBV20-1 to TRBJ2-3; tentative D call: TRBD1 (6 bases). Germline V gives CDR1 DFQATT, CDR2 SNEGSKA (reference sequence). The CDR3 contains 16 residues. Trimming removed 5 bases from V and 2 bases from J, with 20 bases in between. CDR3 sequence (DNA): TGCAGTGCTCAAGCCCTAGGGGGAGAAGCCACAGATACGCAGTATTTT. Translation: CSAQALGGEATDTQYF.

By frequency in the sample, this clone is medium-sized. The chain uses TRBV2 and TRBJ2-1; D ambiguous. From germline, CDR1 is SNHLY and CDR2 FYNNEI. V was pared by 2 bases and J by 8 bases, with 4 bases between. CDR3 length equals 11 residues. The DNA of the CDR3 is TGTGCCAGCAGTGAATGGGATGAGCAGTTCTTC. It translates to CASSEWDEQFF.

There are many counts of this clone. A much larger clone lies a single base off, so this may be a read error. This rearrangement joins TRBV13 to TRBJ1-6, with a tentative D call TRBD1 (5 bases). This CDR3 comprises 14 residues. The germline V gene encodes CDR1 PRHDT and CDR2 FYEKMQ (reference sequence). The V and J ends lost 3 bases and 9 bases respectively, with 12 bases between them. CDR3 nucleotide sequence: TGTGCCAGCAGCTTCGGGCAGGGAAGTTCACCCCTCCACTTT. Amino acids: CASSFGQGSSPLHF.

By sample share, this clone is medium-sized (0.01 to 0.1%). The chain is built from TRBV20-1 and TRBJ2-2, with TRBD1 identical over 8 bases. Trimming at V came to 5 bases and at J to 4 bases, leaving 6 bases not matched to a gene. This CDR3 is 14 amino acids long. Germline V CDR1 and CDR2: DFQATT, SNEGSKA (reference sequence). This CDR3 is CSAPRTGPTGELFF. The CDR3 DNA reads TGCAGTGCTCCAAGGACAGGGCCCACCGGGGAGCTGTTTTTT.

This clone was observed many times. The J gene is TRBJ1-2, the V gene TRBV5-6, with no clear D. Germline V CDR1 and CDR2: SGHDT, YYEEEE. Trimming took off 4 bases at V and 7 bases at J, with 17 bases between the two ends. CDR3 length: 14 residues. The chain's CDR3 is CASSLAREMFGYTF. The DNA of the CDR3 is TGTGCCAGCAGCCTTGCTAGGGAAATGTTTGGCTACACCTTC.

Only a few counts were recorded for this clone. The V call is TRBV20-1, the J call TRBJ2-1; possibly TRBD1 or TRBD2 for D (6 bases each). With 3 bases removed from V and 2 bases from J, the gap between germline ends came to 17 bases. Germline CDR1 reads DFQATT; CDR2 reads SNEGSKA (reference sequence). This CDR3 is 16 amino acids long. The CDR3 sequence is CSARGVGGGTYNEQFF. In DNA, the CDR3 is TGCAGTGCTAGGGGGGTTGGAGGGGGAACCTACAATGAGCAGTTCTTC.

Ten or more counts support this clone. A much larger clone sits a single nucleotide away, making a read error possible. V gene TRBV24-1 combines with J gene TRBJ1-5; no clear D gene. The CDR3 is made up of 13 amino acids. The ends were cut back, 2 bases at V and 5 bases at J, with 6 bases in the middle. Germline assignment: CDR1 KGHDR and CDR2 SFDVKD. The CDR3 spells CATSDYGDQPQHF. The CDR3 DNA sequence: TGTGCCACCAGTGATTATGGGGATCAGCCCCAGCATTTT.

This clone was seen repeatedly, ten times or more. The chain recombines TRBV20-1 with TRBJ2-1; 7 nucleotides align to TRBD2. The CDR3 covers 14 residues. V lost 7 bases and J lost 7; bases outside the gene matches: 13. Germline values: CDR1 DFQATT, CDR2 SNEGSKA (reference sequence). CDR3 nucleotide sequence: TGCAGTGGTCGGGCGGGAGAATCGTGGAATGAGCAGTTCTTC. Amino acid sequence: CSGRAGESWNEQFF.

This clone counts as medium-sized. The chain carries TRBV2 and TRBJ2-1; 10 bases map to TRBD2. The V and J ends lost 6 bases and 8 bases, in that order; junction bases with no gene match: 7. The CDR3 extends over 14 amino acids. Germline CDR1 and CDR2: SNHLY and FYNNEI. DNA for the CDR3: TGTGCCAGCAGGGGCGGGACTAGCGTCGATGAGCAGTTCTTC. Translating gives CASRGGTSVDEQFF.

At least ten counts were recorded for this clone. The rearrangement joins TRBV7-2 to TRBJ2-3; 7 bases align to TRBD2. CDR1 is SGHTA and CDR2 is FQGNSA in the germline V gene. The V gene end was trimmed by 2 bases and the J gene end by 4 bases; junction bases not matched to a gene: 6. The CDR3 spans 15 residues. CDR3 nucleotides: TGTGCCAGCAGCTTACTTGCGGGAGTAGCAGATACGCAGTATTTT. It is translated as CASSLLAGVADTQYF.

This clone was detected ten times or more. This may come from a read error, since a much larger clone is one base off. V and J are TRBV20-1 and TRBJ1-5; tentatively, D is TRBD1 (6 bases). The CDR3 is 14 amino acids. Per germline, CDR1 DFQATT and CDR2 SNEGSKA (reference sequence). The CDR3 is CNAIQGRVNQPQHF. The CDR3 nucleotides are TGCAATGCTATACAGGGCAGGGTCAATCAGCCCCAGCATTTT.

V usage is TRBV27 and J usage is TRBJ1-5; D gene ambiguous. There are 13 residues in the CDR3. Trimming removed 8 bases from V and 9 bases from J, with 17 bases in between. Per germline, CDR1 MNHEY and CDR2 SMNVEV (reference sequence). CDR3: CASGSGLVGPQHF. The CDR3 DNA sequence: TGTGCCAGCGGTTCCGGGTTGGTTGGGCCCCAGCATTTT.

This clone was seen more than once but under ten times. The chain links TRBV20-1 to TRBJ2-2; D possibly corresponds to TRBD1 (6 bases). The V end was cut by 5 bases, the J end by 4 bases, with 14 bases between. The germline gives CDR1 DFQATT, CDR2 SNEGSKA (reference sequence). This CDR3 contains 14 residues. The CDR3: CSAPITGPTGELFF. The DNA of the CDR3 is TGCAGTGCTCCAATTACAGGGCCCACCGGGGAGCTGTTTTTT.

This clone was observed a handful of times. A read error may be the cause here, since a much bigger clone is one base away. The V call is TRBV10-2, the J call TRBJ2-3, with D perhaps being TRBD1 or TRBD2 (6 bases each). CDR3 length: 16 amino acids. Germline V CDR1 and CDR2: WSHSY, SAAADI. The V end lost 6 bases, the J end lost 6 bases, and 22 bases lay between the germline ends. CDR3 sequence reads: CASSRNSWGATDTQYF. The CDR3 region has the DNA TGCGCCAGCAGCCGCAATAGCTGGGGGGCCACTGATACGCAGTATTTT.

The chain links TRBV20-1 to TRBJ1-5, with D uncertain. Trimming removed 7 bases at V and 6 bases at J, with 16 bases between. Germline V gene lookup returns CDR1 DFQATT and CDR2 SNEGSKA (reference sequence). This CDR3 contains 13 residues. CDR3 in DNA: TGCAGTGTTAATAGGGAAGGGAGTCAGCCCCAGCATTTT. It encodes CSVNREGSQPQHF.

The chain is built from TRBV12-3 or TRBV12-4 and TRBJ1-1; weak D call: TRBD1 (6 bases). The CDR3 loop spans 15 amino acids. Trimming shortened V by 1 base and J by 3 bases, and 12 bases separated the two germline ends. The CDR3 DNA sequence: TGTGCCAGCAGTTTAGGAGGGGGGCTGGACACTGAAGCTTTCTTT. It encodes CASSLGGGLDTEAFF.

This clone was seen more than once but under ten times. V is TRBV6-1 and J is TRBJ2-7, with unresolved D. The CDR3 is 13 amino acids. Between the trimmed V and J ends, which lost 8 bases and 0 bases, there was a span of 11 bases. CDR1 and CDR2 (germline): MNHNS, SASEGT. The CDR3 bases are TGTGCCAGCGCGGCCAGCAGCTCCTACGAGCAGTACGTC. This gives the protein CASAASSSYEQYV.

This clone was seen only a few times. The chain links TRBV7-8 to TRBJ2-7; D is perhaps TRBD2 (6 bases). CDR3 size: 13 residues. Germline-derived CDR1 and CDR2 are SGHVS and FQNEAQ. V gave up 1 base and J gave up 7 bases, with 11 bases separating them. The CDR3 DNA reads TGTGCCAGCAGCTTAGGGGACTTTAGAGAGCAGTACTTC. It is translated as CASSLGDFREQYF.

V gene TRBV5-1 combines with J gene TRBJ2-2; D uncertain. The V gene's germline CDR1 is SGHRS and CDR2 YFSETQ. The CDR3 is 14 amino acids. V dropped 0 bases and J dropped 4 bases, with 7 bases sitting between them. For the CDR3, the DNA is TGCGCCAGCAGCTTGGTAGGGATCACCGGGGAGCTGTTTTTT. Amino acid sequence: CASSLVGITGELFF.

By proportion, this clone is medium-sized (0.01 to 0.1%). The same CDR3 also results from other DNA sequences found in this sample. The rearrangement links TRBV2 to TRBJ2-1, with 7 bases fitting TRBD2. Trimming took 2 bases from V and 8 from J; bases not matched to a gene: 6. From germline, CDR1 is SNHLY and CDR2 FYNNEI. CDR3 length equals 14 residues. CDR3 protein: CASSELGTSDEQFF. Here the CDR3 DNA reads TGTGCCAGCAGTGAATTGGGCACTAGCGATGAGCAGTTCTTC.

By sample share, this clone is medium-sized (0.01 to 0.1%). The gene calls are TRBV7-3 and TRBJ2-6; 10 nucleotides agree with TRBD1. The CDR3 sequence is 18 residues long. Germline CDR1 and CDR2: SGHTA and FQGTGA. After removal of 4 bases from V and 0 bases from J, the junction contained 6 bases not matched to a gene. The CDR3 is CASSSGTGAFSGANVLTF. CDR3 nucleotide sequence: TGTGCCAGCAGCTCCGGGACAGGGGCTTTCTCTGGGGCCAACGTCCTGACTTTC.

This clone was found many times. The CDR3 DNA reads TGTGCCAGTAGTCGGGGACTTTTGAAAGAGACCCAGTACTTC. This sequence encodes CASSRGLLKETQYF. The chain has TRBV19 and TRBJ2-5, with TRBD2 as a possible D gene (6 bases). The V end was cut by 5 bases, the J end by 3 bases, with 13 bases between. Per germline, CDR1 LNHDA and CDR2 SQIVND (reference sequence). The CDR3 sequence is 14 residues long.

This rearrangement joins TRBV28 to TRBJ1-5; D is uncertain. CDR1 and CDR2 from the germline V gene are MDHEN and SYDVKM. The CDR3 is 12 amino acids. With 2 bases removed from V and 6 bases from J, the gap between germline ends came to 5 bases. DNA of the CDR3: TGTGCCAGCAGTTTAAGGGTTCAGCCCCAGCATTTT. Translating gives CASSLRVQPQHF.

There are many counts of this clone. This rearrangement joins TRBV9 to TRBJ2-1, with 7 bases aligning to TRBD2. Germline loops: CDR1 SGDLS, CDR2 YYNGEE. This CDR3 spans 15 amino acids. V was pared by 6 bases and J by 4 bases, with 10 bases of the junction left unmatched. The CDR3 nucleotides are TGTGCCAGCACCCTCCGGGACTACCCTTACAATGAGCAGTTCTTC. It yields the protein CASTLRDYPYNEQFF.

By sample fraction, this clone is medium-sized (0.01 to 0.1%). The chain employs TRBV20-1 and TRBJ1-2; D might be TRBD1 (5 bases). Trimming shortened V by 0 bases and J by 4 bases, and 18 bases separated the two germline ends. Germline assignment: CDR1 DFQATT and CDR2 SNEGSKA (reference sequence). The CDR3 runs 16 residues. The CDR3: CSARDPREGIIYGYTF. CDR3 bases: TGCAGTGCTAGAGACCCGCGGGAGGGGATAATCTATGGCTACACCTTC.